This T cell receptor (beta chain) was captured in a study of graft-versus-host responses after intestinal transplantation. Overall study results and limits: Detected in recipient marrow were GvH clones, some of which were first observed in ileum or blood.

Data came from immunoSEQ multiplex PCR; TCRdb stores just in-frame clones and leaves some out. The sample lists over 65,000 clones; less than 95% were seen once. Looked up from germline, CDR1 is MNHEY and CDR2 is SMNVEV (reference sequence). The V end lost 2 bases, the J end lost 0 bases, and 10 bases lay between the germline ends. The CDR3 spans 15 residues. On this clone: Its antigen is unknown.

The gene calls are TRBV27 and TRBJ1-2; D unresolved. This TCR came from a human donor who was the organ donor for an intestinal transplant. The sample in question was unstimulated CD8+ T cells sorted from spleen or lymph node cells, obtained before transplant. The CDR3 here is CASSLGLRANYGYTF. DNA for the CDR3: TGTGCCAGCAGTTTAGGTCTTCGAGCTAACTATGGCTACACCTTC.